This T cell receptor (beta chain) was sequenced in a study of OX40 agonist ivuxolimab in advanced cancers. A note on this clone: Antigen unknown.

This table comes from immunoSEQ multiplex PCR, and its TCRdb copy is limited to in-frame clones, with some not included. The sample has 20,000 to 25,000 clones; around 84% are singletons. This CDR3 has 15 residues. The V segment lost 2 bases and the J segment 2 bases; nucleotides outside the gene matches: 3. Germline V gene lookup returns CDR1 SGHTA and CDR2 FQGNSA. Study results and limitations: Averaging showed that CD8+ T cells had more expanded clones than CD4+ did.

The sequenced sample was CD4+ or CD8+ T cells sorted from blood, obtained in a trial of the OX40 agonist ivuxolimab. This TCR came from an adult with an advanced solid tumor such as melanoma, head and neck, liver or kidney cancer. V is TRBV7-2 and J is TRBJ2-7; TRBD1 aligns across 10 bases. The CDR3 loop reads CASSLTDRGAYEQYF. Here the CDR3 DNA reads TGTGCCAGCAGCTTAACGGACAGGGGGGCCTACGAGCAGTACTTC.